This T cell receptor (beta chain) came from a study of follicular helper T cells after annual influenza vaccination. TCRdb keeps only in-frame clones here, not all; method: immunoSEQ multiplex PCR. The sample has some 2,100 clones, under 80% seen once. V trimming: 5 bases; J trimming: 5 bases; junction bases outside the gene matches: 16. CDR3 size: 17 residues. Germline CDR1 is PRHDT and CDR2 is FYEKMQ (reference sequence). In regard to this clone: What it recognizes is unknown.

As to time point: 2015-2016 season, pre-vaccination. Study-level results: Successive annual vaccinations recalled a recurrent oligoclonal ICOS+CD38+ cTfh response with influenza-specific clonotypes. Day 7 ICOS+CD38+ clones were most often found later in ICOS-CD38- cTfh cells.

The sequence came from an adult who received the influenza vaccine. Sequencing used CXCR5+ CD38+ circulating T follicular helper cells from blood, obtained on the day of influenza vaccination. Sample subset: circulating Tfh, non-naive CD4+CXCR5+PD-1+ (ICOS+CD38+ or ICOS-CD38-). V usage is TRBV13 and J usage is TRBJ2-7; 9 positions match TRBD1. CDR3 residues: CASSKLPGTGFDNEQYF. CDR3 DNA: TGTGCCAGCAGCAAATTACCCGGGACAGGGTTCGATAACGAGCAGTACTTC.